Detailed here is one TCR beta chain. Its antigen is as yet unknown. The sample is drawn from a study of T cell responses to AZD1222 COVID-19 vaccine. Whole-study findings and limits: Two AZD1222 doses significantly raised spike-specific TCR breadth and depth over controls. Donors, mostly white British, included more females; clonal diversity was possibly underestimated.

Profiling relied on immunoSEQ multiplex PCR, and the TCRdb table lists in-frame clones only, not all of them. Among 140,000 to 150,000 clones listed, around 88% were seen once. The CDR3 runs 15 residues. In germline, CDR1 is MDHEN, CDR2 SYDVKM. V gave up 2 bases and J gave up 0 bases, with 10 bases separating them. V is TRBV28 and J is TRBJ1-1, with D possibly TRBD1 on 6 matching bases. The sample was peripheral blood, taken on day 0 of AZD1222 vaccination. This receptor was obtained from an adult in good health. The CDR3: CASSLGGTMNTEAFF. Here the CDR3 DNA reads TGTGCCAGCAGTTTAGGGGGCACCATGAACACTGAAGCTTTCTTT.